Presented here are 29 T cell receptor beta chains from one specimen sequenced in a study of esophageal squamous cell carcinoma under preoperative chemotherapy. TCRdb independently ran MiXCR on the PCR reads; one entry per CDR3 protein. Seen here are roughly 14,000 distinct CDR3 sequences, around half observed once, and the top ten hold approximately 28%. The time point denotes: before preoperative PTX-NDP chemotherapy. Sampling was conducted from a patient given preoperative chemotherapy. All receptors derive from a human donor with esophageal squamous cell carcinoma. The donor label of this sample is uncertain.

V usage is TRBV7-8 and J usage is TRBJ2-1, with a possible D match to TRBD2 (5 bases). Germline V lookup: CDR1 SGHVS, CDR2 FQNEAQ. Trimming removed 1 base from V and 3 bases from J, with 10 bases in between. The CDR3 length is 15 residues. CDR3 sequence: CASSLERVVYNEQFF. The CDR3 DNA is TGTGCCAGCAGCTTAGAGAGGGTAGTCTACAATGAGCAGTTCTTC.

The CDR3 is CASSYTQRGYEQYF. The CDR3 nucleotides read TGTGCCAGCAGTTATACCCAGCGGGGGTACGAGCAGTACTTC. This sequence joins TRBV6-5 and TRBJ2-1, with 8 positions matching TRBD2. The J call may be wrong; the DNA end is better matched by TRBJ2-7. The CDR3 runs 14 residues. Germline loops: CDR1 MNHEY, CDR2 SVGAGI.

V is TRBV7-9 and J is TRBJ2-7; D might be TRBD1 (6 bases). The end of the DNA fits TRBJ2-1 better, so the J call may be wrong. The CDR3 has 16 amino acids. The V gene's germline CDR1 is SEHNR and CDR2 FQNEAQ (reference sequence). The CDR3 coding sequence is TGTGCCAGCAGCTTTGTCCCTCTCAGGGGTGGGAATGAGCAGTTCTTC. Protein: CASSFVPLRGGNEQFF.

This clonotype was counted many times. The chain has TRBV7-6 and TRBJ2-1, with D hard to call. Germline values: CDR1 SGHVS, CDR2 FNYEAQ. Trimming left V 5 bases short and J 10 bases short, with 18 bases between. The CDR3 is made up of 14 amino acids. The CDR3 region has the DNA TGTGCCAGCAGCCCCACGGCGAGAACTGAGGAGCAGTTCTTC. It encodes CASSPTARTEEQFF.

The chain links TRBV6-5 to TRBJ2-1, with 7 bases lining up with TRBD1. The J call may be faulty, since TRBJ2-5 better matches the DNA end. There are 15 residues in the CDR3. CDR1 and CDR2 from the germline V gene are MNHEY and SVGAGI. CDR3 nucleotides: TGTGCCAGCAGTTTCCCCCACACAGGGGAAAAGACCCAGTACTTC. Translating it yields CASSFPHTGEKTQYF.

This clonotype was counted between two and nine times. The V call is TRBV7-2, the J call TRBJ2-7; D not certain. This CDR3 spans 14 amino acids. Germline CDR1 is SGHTA and CDR2 is FQGNSA. Trimming took 1 base from V and 0 from J, leaving 7 bases between them. CDR3 in amino acids: CASSLDVFSYEQYF. In DNA form, the CDR3 reads TGTGCCAGCAGCTTAGATGTGTTCTCCTACGAGCAGTACTTC.

This clonotype appeared a few times. The J gene is TRBJ2-5, the V gene TRBV24-1, with no clear D. Near its end, the DNA agrees better with TRBJ2-1, so the J call may be wrong. The CDR3 covers 11 residues. Germline V lookup: CDR1 KGHDR, CDR2 SFDVKD. CDR3 in amino acids: CATSDLETQFF. For the CDR3, the DNA is TGTGCCACCAGTGACCTAGAGACCCAGTTCTTC.

The rearrangement uses TRBV6-1 and TRBJ2-5; possible D gene TRBD1, 5 bases. Near its end, the DNA agrees better with TRBJ2-7, so the J call may be wrong. Germline V CDR1 and CDR2: MNHNS, SASEGT. The CDR3 totals 11 residues. This CDR3 is CASSRGHEQYF. CDR3 nucleotide sequence: TGTGCCAGCAGTAGGGGTCACGAGCAGTACTTC.

This clonotype was picked up a small number of times. The chain employs TRBV7-3 and TRBJ2-3, with D tentatively TRBD2 (5 bases). The CDR3 has 16 residues. V was shortened by 2 bases and J by 0 bases, with 12 bases between the two germline ends. Germline V gene data show CDR1 as SGHTA and CDR2 as FQGTGA. CDR3 amino acids: CASSLVSGSSTDTQYF. CDR3 DNA: TGTGCCAGCAGCTTAGTCAGCGGTTCAAGCACAGATACGCAGTATTTT.

This chain connects TRBV5-8 to TRBJ2-1; 8 bases are shared with TRBD2. CDR3 size: 15 residues. Germline values: CDR1 SGHTS, CDR2 YDEGEE. V was clipped by 1 base and J by 5 bases; unmatched bases: 5. The CDR3 sequence: CASSLTAGGHNEQFF. CDR3 nucleotides: TGTGCCAGCAGCTTGACGGCGGGAGGCCACAATGAGCAGTTCTTC.

The V call is TRBV5-4, the J call TRBJ1-4, with 8 bases aligning to TRBD1. Germline CDR1 and CDR2: SGHNT and YYREEE (reference sequence). CDR3 size: 16 residues. The V segment lost 9 bases and the J segment 9 bases; nucleotides outside the gene matches: 19. CDR3 residues: CAMGQARNALVQKLFF. The DNA of the CDR3 is TGTGCCATGGGACAGGCTCGTAATGCGCTGGTCCAAAAACTGTTTTTT.

This rearrangement joins TRBV5-4 to TRBJ2-3; perhaps D is TRBD1 or TRBD2 (5 bases each). The CDR3 is 16 residues long. Trimming cost V 4 bases and J 0 bases, with 15 bases left between them. Per germline, CDR1 SGHNT and CDR2 YYREEE (reference sequence). The CDR3 DNA reads as TGTGCCAGCAGCCCACCGGGACCTGTTAGCACAGATACGCAGTATTTT. This codes for CASSPPGPVSTDTQYF.

A single count supports this clonotype. The chain has TRBV5-1 and TRBJ1-1, with TRBD1 as a possible D gene (6 bases). The length of the CDR3 is 14 residues. Germline CDR1 SGHRS, CDR2 YFSETQ. V lost 4 bases, J lost 1 base, and 11 bases lay in between. The CDR3 coding sequence is TGCGCCAGCAGCATAACGACAGGGAACACTGAAGCTTTCTTT. Its translation is CASSITTGNTEAFF.

The V call is TRBV7-2, the J call TRBJ2-5; D may be TRBD2 (5 bases). Looked up from germline, CDR1 is SGHTA and CDR2 is FQGNSA. Trimming took off 1 base at V and 1 base at J, with 10 bases between the two ends. The CDR3 length is 15 residues. CDR3 residues: CASSLGGGFQETQYF. DNA for the CDR3: TGTGCCAGCAGCTTAGGCGGCGGGTTCCAAGAGACCCAGTACTTC. Full variable domain (missing parts from reference TRBV7-2 and TRBJ2-5): GAGVSQSPSNKVTEKGKDVELRCDPISGHTALYWYRQSLGQGLEFLIYFQGNSAPDKSGLPSDRFSAERTGGSVSTLTIQRTQQEDSAVYLCASSLGGGFQETQYFGPGTRLLVL.

This clonotype is medium-sized (0.01 to 0.1%) in the sample. The genes are TRBV12-3 or TRBV12-4 and TRBJ2-3; 9 bases align to TRBD1. CDR3 length: 14 amino acids. The J segment lost 4 bases and the V segment lost 6 bases, leaving 5 bases of the junction unmatched. The CDR3 loop reads CASSRTGVADTQYF. CDR3 DNA: TGTGCCAGCAGCCGGACAGGGGTTGCAGATACGCAGTATTTT.

The chain couples TRBV12-3 or TRBV12-4 to TRBJ2-4; maybe TRBD2 (7 bases). This CDR3 contains 16 residues. Trimming cost V 8 bases and J 13 bases, with 30 bases left between them. Here the CDR3 DNA reads TGTGCCAGCGGGGGGCTGGGGGGGCGTGTCCAAGAGATCCAGTACTTC. Its translation is CASGGLGGRVQEIQYF.

As concerns this clonotype: At one end, the junction sequence differs from germline, possibly due to a read error. This sequence joins TRBV7-2 and TRBJ2-5; D assignment may be TRBD1 or TRBD2 (6 bases each). CDR1 SGHTA and CDR2 FQGNSA come from the germline V gene. The CDR3 loop spans 15 amino acids. CDR3 bases: TGTGCCGGGGGCAAGGGGGGCCGGGTGCCAGATACCCAGTATTTC. It is translated as CAGGKGGRVPDTQYF.

This clonotype appeared many times. This rearrangement joins TRBV6-5 to TRBJ2-1; D gene ambiguous. This CDR3 has 12 residues. Per germline, CDR1 MNHEY and CDR2 SVGAGI. The germline V and J ends were trimmed by 0 bases and 8 bases, with 5 bases remaining between them. The CDR3 bases are TGTGCCAGCAGTTACTCGAGCGATGAGCAGTTCTTC. The encoded protein is CASSYSSDEQFF.

This clonotype showed up just once. The chain joins TRBV7-7 to TRBJ2-1; the D gene could be TRBD1 or TRBD2 (5 bases each). V was cut by 1 base and J by 10 bases, with 17 bases left in between. Germline V gene sequence: CDR1 SSHAT, CDR2 FNYEAQ (reference sequence). There are 15 residues in the CDR3. The DNA for the CDR3 is TGTGCCAGCAGCTTAGGCCAGGGACGGTCTGGGGAGCAGTTCTTC. This translates into CASSLGQGRSGEQFF.

Regarding this clonotype: Germline is not matched at one junction end, which may reflect a read error. This CDR3 reads CATGLGLKNMQYF. Written as DNA, the CDR3 is TGTGCCACGGGCCTGGGACTCAAAAACATGCAGTACTTT. The genes are TRBV7-2 and TRBJ2-4; possible D gene TRBD2, 6 bases. Germline CDR1 reads SGHTA; CDR2 reads FQGNSA. The CDR3 has 13 amino acids.

The table lists this clonotype with many counts. V and J are TRBV7-2 and TRBJ2-1; 11 bases align to TRBD2. The J call may be faulty, since TRBJ2-7 better matches the DNA end. The CDR3 extends over 15 amino acids. Per the germline V gene, CDR1 is SGHTA and CDR2 is FQGNSA. The CDR3 here is CASRQRLAGTYEQYF. As DNA, the CDR3 is TGTGCCAGCAGACAAAGACTAGCGGGGACCTACGAGCAGTACTTC.

This clonotype was counted between two and nine times. The chain employs TRBV6-1 and TRBJ2-3; 10 nucleotides agree with TRBD2. Germline V gene data show CDR1 as MNHNS and CDR2 as SASEGT. J gave up 7 bases and V 6 bases, and 10 bases lay outside the gene matches. The CDR3 consists of 15 residues. The CDR3 here is CASSDGTSASYTQYF. The CDR3 bases are TGTGCCAGCAGCGATGGGACTAGCGCCTCATATACGCAGTATTTT.

A remark on this clonotype: One end of the junction fails to match germline, which may point to a read error. This chain joins TRBV12-3 or TRBV12-4 and TRBJ2-3, with 10 nucleotides matching TRBD2. The CDR3 contains 16 residues. The CDR3 sequence is CASRFAGTSATDIQYF. The CDR3 bases are TGTGCCAGCCGTTTCGCGGGGACTAGCGCCACAGATATTCAGTATTTC.

To note about this clonotype: One end of the junction is discordant with germline, which a read error may explain. This chain uses TRBV12-5 with TRBJ2-4; 7 positions match TRBD2. The DNA matches TRBJ2-5 better at its end, which makes the J call doubtful. The CDR3 is 15 amino acids. Germline-derived CDR1 and CDR2 are LGHNT and FRNRAP. CDR3 bases: TGTGCTAGTGGTTTGCTATCGGGAGGCCAAAAGACCCAGTACTTC. This gives the protein CASGLLSGGQKTQYF.

This clonotype was recorded only once. The genes are TRBV7-8 and TRBJ2-5; D ambiguous. Trimming pared 2 bases from V and 2 bases from J, leaving 12 bases between. The CDR3 runs 15 residues. CDR1 is SGHVS, CDR2 FQNEAQ, per germline. The CDR3 sequence: CASSLLVRIQETQYF. The DNA for the CDR3 is TGTGCCAGCAGCTTATTGGTTCGCATACAAGAGACCCAGTACTTC.

The chain combines TRBV7-9 with TRBJ2-5; D ambiguous. The J call may be incorrect, as the DNA end agrees better with TRBJ2-7. The V gene's germline CDR1 is SEHNR and CDR2 FQNEAQ (reference sequence). The CDR3 consists of 12 residues. CDR3 sequence reads: CASNNNAYEQYF. The CDR3, as DNA: TGTGCCAGCAACAACAACGCCTACGAGCAGTACTTC.

This clonotype counts as medium-sized. The chain couples TRBV10-2 to TRBJ2-1; TRBD1 might be the D (6 bases). In germline, CDR1 is WSHSY, CDR2 SAAADI. CDR3 length equals 14 residues. V lost 9 bases, J lost 4 bases, and 16 bases lay in between. Here the CDR3 DNA reads TGCGCCAGGGGGGCAGCCAACGCTTACAATGAGCAGTTCTTC. Its protein product is CARGAANAYNEQFF.

This chain joins TRBV7-2 and TRBJ2-2, with TRBD1 as a possible D gene (8 bases). The CDR3 sequence is 14 residues long. Deletions cut 5 bases from V and 4 bases from J, with 11 bases between. CDR1 is SGHTA, CDR2 FQGNSA, per germline. The CDR3 sequence: CASSTGGVTGELFF. The DNA of the CDR3 is TGTGCCAGCAGCACAGGGGGGGTCACCGGGGAGCTGTTTTTT. Full variable domain (rest looked up from reference TRBV7-2 and TRBJ2-2): GAGVSQSPSNKVTEKGKDVELRCDPISGHTALYWYRQSLGQGLEFLIYFQGNSAPDKSGLPSDRFSAERTGGSVSTLTIQRTQQEDSAVYLCASSTGGVTGELFFGEGSRLTVL.

Sample share makes this clonotype large. The chain links TRBV7-6 to TRBJ2-3; no definite D call. V lost 0 bases and J lost 6, with 7 bases in between. This CDR3 contains 13 residues. The germline V gene has CDR1 SGHVS and CDR2 FNYEAQ. CDR3 DNA: TGTGCCAGCAGCTTAGCCATCCAGGATACGCAGTATTTT. This gives the protein CASSLAIQDTQYF. Looking up the rest from reference TRBV7-6 and TRBJ2-3 gives the full variable domain: GAGVSQSPRYKVTKRGQDVALRCDPISGHVSLYWYRQALGQGPEFLTYFNYEAQQDKSGLPNDRFSAERPEGSISTLTIQRTEQRDSAMYRCASSLAIQDTQYFGPGTRLTVL.